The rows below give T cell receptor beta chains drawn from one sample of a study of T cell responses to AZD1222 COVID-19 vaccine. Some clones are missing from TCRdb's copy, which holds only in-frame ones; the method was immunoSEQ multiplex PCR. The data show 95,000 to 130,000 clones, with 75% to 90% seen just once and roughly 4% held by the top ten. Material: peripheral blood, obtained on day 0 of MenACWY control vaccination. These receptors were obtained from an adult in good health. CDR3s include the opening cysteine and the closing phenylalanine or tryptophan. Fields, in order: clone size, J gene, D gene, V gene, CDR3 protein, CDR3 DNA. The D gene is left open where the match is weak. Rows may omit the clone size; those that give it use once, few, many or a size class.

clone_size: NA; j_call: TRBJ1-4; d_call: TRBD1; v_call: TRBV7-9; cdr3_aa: CASSLWTGNRKKKLFF; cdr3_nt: TGTGCCAGCAGCCTATGGACAGGGAATAGGAAGAAAAAACTGTTTTTT
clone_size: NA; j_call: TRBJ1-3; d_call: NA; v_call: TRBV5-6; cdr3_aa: CASSHTSRPVYSGNTIYF; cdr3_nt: TGTGCCAGCAGCCACACGAGTAGACCTGTGTACTCTGGAAACACCATATATTTT
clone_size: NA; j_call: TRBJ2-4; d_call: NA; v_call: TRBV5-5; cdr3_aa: CASSLISGTHLAKNIQYF; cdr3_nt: TGTGCCAGCAGCTTAATATCCGGGACACATCTAGCCAAAAACATTCAGTACTTC
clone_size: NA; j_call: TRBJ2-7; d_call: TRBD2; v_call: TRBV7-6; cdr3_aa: CASSPVAGGAYEQYF; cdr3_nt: TGTGCCAGCAGCCCCGTAGCGGGGGGGGCCTACGAGCAGTACTTC
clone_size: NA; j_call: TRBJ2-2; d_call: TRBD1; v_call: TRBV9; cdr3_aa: CASSVGTGVSGELFF; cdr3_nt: TGTGCCAGCAGCGTGGGGACAGGGGTGTCCGGGGAGCTGTTTTTT
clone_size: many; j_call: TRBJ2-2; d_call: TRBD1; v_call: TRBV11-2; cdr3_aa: CASSLGRMTGKNTGELFF; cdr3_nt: TGTGCCAGCAGCTTAGGCAGAATGACAGGGAAAAACACCGGGGAGCTGTTTTTT
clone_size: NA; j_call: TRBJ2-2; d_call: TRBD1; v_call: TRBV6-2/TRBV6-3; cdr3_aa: CASSTGQGTGELFF; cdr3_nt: TGTGCCAGCAGTACCGGACAGGGAACCGGGGAGCTGTTTTTT
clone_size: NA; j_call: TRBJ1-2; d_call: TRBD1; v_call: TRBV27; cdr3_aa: CASSPDRATYGYTF; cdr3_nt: TGTGCCAGCAGCCCGGACAGGGCGACCTATGGCTACACCTTC
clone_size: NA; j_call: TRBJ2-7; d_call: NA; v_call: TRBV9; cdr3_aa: CASSYDGAQASYEQYF; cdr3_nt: TGTGCCAGCAGCTACGACGGGGCCCAAGCCTCCTACGAGCAGTACTTC
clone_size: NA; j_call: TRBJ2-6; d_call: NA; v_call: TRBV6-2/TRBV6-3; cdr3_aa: CASRPSARRANVLTF; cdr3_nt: TGTGCCAGCAGGCCTTCCGCCCGGAGGGCCAACGTCCTGACTTTC
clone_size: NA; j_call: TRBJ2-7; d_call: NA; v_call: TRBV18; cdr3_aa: CASSTGNSYEQYF; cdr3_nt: TGTGCCAGCTCCACGGGCAACTCCTACGAGCAGTACTTC
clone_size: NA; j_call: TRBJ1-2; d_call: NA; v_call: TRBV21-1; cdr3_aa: CASSKVHRDSYTF; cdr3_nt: TGTGCCAGCAGCAAAGTCCACCGGGACAGCTACACCTTC
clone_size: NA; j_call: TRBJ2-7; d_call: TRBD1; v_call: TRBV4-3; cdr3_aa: CASSQQDRGALYEQYF; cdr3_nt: TGCGCCAGCAGCCAACAGGACAGGGGGGCCCTCTACGAGCAGTACTTC
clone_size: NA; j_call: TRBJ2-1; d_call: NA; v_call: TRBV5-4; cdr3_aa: CASSLAPGFRSDNEQFF; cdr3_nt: TGTGCCAGCAGCTTGGCCCCAGGATTTAGAAGTGACAATGAGCAGTTCTTC
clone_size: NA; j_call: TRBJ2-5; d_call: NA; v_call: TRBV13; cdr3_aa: CASSPLGYETQYF; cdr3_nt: TGTGCCAGCAGCCCCCTGGGCTACGAGACCCAGTACTTC
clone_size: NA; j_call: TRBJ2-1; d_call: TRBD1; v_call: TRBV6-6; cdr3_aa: CASSYGQVPRNEQFF; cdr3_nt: TGTGCCAGCAGTTACGGACAGGTACCAAGAAATGAGCAGTTCTTC
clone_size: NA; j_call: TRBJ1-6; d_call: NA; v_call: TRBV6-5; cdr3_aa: CASSLHPFNSPLHF; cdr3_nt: TGTGCCAGCAGTTTACATCCTTTTAATTCACCCCTCCACTTT
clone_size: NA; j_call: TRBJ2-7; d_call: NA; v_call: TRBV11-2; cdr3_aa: CASSGRRNLPDGPLYEQYF; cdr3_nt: TGTGCCAGCAGCGGTCGTAGGAACCTACCGGACGGACCCCTCTACGAGCAGTACTTC
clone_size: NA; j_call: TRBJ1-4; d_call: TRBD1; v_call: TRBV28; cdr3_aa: CASSGRGLTGEKLFF; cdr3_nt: TGTGCCAGCAGCGGTAGGGGGCTGACGGGTGAAAAACTGTTTTTT
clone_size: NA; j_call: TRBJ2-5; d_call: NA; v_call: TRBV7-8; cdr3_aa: CASSLAHSRKETQYF; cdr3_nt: TGTGCCAGCAGCTTAGCGCACAGCCGAAAAGAGACCCAGTACTTC
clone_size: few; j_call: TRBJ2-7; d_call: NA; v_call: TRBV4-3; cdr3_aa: CASSQGFEQYF; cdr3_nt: TGCGCCAGCAGCCAAGGGTTCGAGCAGTACTTC
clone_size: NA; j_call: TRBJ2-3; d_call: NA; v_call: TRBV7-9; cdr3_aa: CASSPSQVRTDTQYF; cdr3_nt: TGTGCCAGCAGCCCAAGTCAGGTCCGCACAGATACGCAGTATTTT
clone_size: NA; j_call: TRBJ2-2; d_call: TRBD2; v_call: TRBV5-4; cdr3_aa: CASSRALAEAGELFF; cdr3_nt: TGTGCCAGCAGCCGCGCCCTAGCGGAAGCCGGGGAGCTGTTTTTT
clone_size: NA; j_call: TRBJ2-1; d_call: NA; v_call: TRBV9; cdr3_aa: CASSVDVPTYNEQFF; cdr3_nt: TGTGCCAGCAGCGTAGATGTCCCAACCTACAATGAGCAGTTCTTC
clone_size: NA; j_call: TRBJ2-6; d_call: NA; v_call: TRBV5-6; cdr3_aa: CASSSSTSSGANVLTF; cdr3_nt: TGTGCCAGCAGCTCCTCGACGTCGTCTGGGGCCAACGTCCTGACTTTC
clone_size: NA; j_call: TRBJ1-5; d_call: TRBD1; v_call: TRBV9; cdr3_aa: CASSDRGSNQPQHF; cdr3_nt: TGTGCCAGCAGCGACAGGGGGAGCAATCAGCCCCAGCATTTT
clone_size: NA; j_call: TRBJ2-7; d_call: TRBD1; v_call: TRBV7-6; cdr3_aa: CASSLEAGGTLRGYEQYF; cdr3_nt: TGTGCCAGCAGCTTAGAAGCAGGGGGCACCCTGAGAGGATACGAGCAGTACTTC
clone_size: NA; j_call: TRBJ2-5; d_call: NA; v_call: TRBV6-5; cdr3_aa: CASSGNTGKETQYF; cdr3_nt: TGTGCCAGCAGCGGGAACACAGGAAAAGAGACCCAGTACTTC
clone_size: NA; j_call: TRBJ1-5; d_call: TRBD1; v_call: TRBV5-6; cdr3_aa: CASSSGTGELLGPQHF; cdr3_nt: TGTGCCAGCAGCTCCGGGACAGGTGAACTTCTAGGGCCCCAGCATTTT
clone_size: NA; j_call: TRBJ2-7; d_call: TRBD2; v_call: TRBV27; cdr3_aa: CASSRSGAYSYEQYF; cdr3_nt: TGTGCCAGCAGTCGTAGCGGGGCGTACTCCTACGAGCAGTACTTC
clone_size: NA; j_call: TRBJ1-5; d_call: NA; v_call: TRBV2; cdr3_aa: CASKGRQSNQPQHF; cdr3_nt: TGTGCCAGCAAGGGAAGACAGAGCAATCAGCCCCAGCATTTT
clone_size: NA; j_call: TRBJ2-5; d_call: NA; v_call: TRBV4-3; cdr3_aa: CASSQVAQGSETQYF; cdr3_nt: TGCGCCAGCAGCCAAGTAGCTCAGGGGTCGGAGACCCAGTACTTC
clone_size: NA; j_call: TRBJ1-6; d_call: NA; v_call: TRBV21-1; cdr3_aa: CASSKARNSPLHF; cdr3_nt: TGTGCCAGCAGCAAAGCGCGTAATTCACCCCTCCACTTT
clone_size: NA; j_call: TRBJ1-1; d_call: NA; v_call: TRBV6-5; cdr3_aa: CASSGTRNTEAFF; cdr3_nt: TGTGCCAGCAGCGGGACAAGGAACACTGAAGCTTTCTTT
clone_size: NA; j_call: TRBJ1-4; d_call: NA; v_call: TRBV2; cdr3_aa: CASSDSGPKGEKLFF; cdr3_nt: TGTGCCAGCAGTGACTCCGGGCCCAAAGGGGAAAAACTGTTTTTT
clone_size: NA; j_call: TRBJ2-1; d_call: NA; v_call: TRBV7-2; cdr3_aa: CASSPTGWGEQFF; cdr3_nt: TGTGCCAGCAGCCCAACAGGGTGGGGTGAGCAGTTCTTC
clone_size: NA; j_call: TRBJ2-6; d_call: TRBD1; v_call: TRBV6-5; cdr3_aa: CASRTGGSGANVLTF; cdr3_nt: TGTGCCAGCAGGACAGGGGGCTCTGGGGCCAACGTCCTGACTTTC
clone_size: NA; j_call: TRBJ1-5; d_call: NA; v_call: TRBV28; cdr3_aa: CASSSPNRVVAQHF; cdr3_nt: TGTGCCAGCAGTTCCCCCAACCGCGTCGTGGCCCAGCATTTT
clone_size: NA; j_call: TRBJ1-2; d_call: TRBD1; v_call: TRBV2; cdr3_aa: CASSGQGARYGYTF; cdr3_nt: TGTGCCAGCAGCGGTCAGGGGGCCCGCTATGGCTACACCTTC
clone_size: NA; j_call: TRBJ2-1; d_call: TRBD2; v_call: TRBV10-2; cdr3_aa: CASSESRASGVYNEQFF; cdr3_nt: TGCGCCAGCAGTGAGTCGAGGGCTAGCGGGGTCTACAATGAGCAGTTCTTC
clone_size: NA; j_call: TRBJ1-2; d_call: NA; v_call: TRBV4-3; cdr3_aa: CASSQGGERGYGYTF; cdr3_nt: TGCGCCAGCAGCCAAGGAGGGGAGAGGGGATATGGCTACACCTTC
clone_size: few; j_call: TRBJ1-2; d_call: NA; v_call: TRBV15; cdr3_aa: CATSRMMESGYTF; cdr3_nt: TGTGCCACCAGCAGGATGATGGAGAGTGGCTACACCTTC
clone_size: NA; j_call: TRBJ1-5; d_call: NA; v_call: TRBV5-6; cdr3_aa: CASSLYTLQGDNQPQHF; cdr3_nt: TGTGCCAGCAGCCTCTACACACTCCAGGGAGACAATCAGCCCCAGCATTTT
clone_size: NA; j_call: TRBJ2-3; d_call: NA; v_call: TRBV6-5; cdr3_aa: CASRKDLSLDTQYF; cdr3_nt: TGTGCCAGCAGAAAGGACCTATCCCTAGATACGCAGTATTTT
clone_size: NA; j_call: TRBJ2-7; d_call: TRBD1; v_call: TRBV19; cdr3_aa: CASSIVSGGAYEQYF; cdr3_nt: TGTGCCAGTAGTATAGTGTCAGGGGGAGCCTACGAGCAGTACTTC
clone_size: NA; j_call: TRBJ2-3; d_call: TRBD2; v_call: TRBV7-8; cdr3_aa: CASSLGGLAGVDTQYF; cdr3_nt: TGTGCCAGCAGCTTAGGAGGACTAGCGGGGGTTGATACGCAGTATTTT
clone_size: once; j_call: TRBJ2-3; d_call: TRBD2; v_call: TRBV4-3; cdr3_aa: CASSPGTSGGASDTQYF; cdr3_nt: TGCGCCAGCAGCCCGGGGACTAGCGGGGGGGCATCAGATACGCAGTATTTT
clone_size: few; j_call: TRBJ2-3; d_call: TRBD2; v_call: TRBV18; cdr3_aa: CASSPPGGGATDTQYF; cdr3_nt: TGTGCCAGCTCACCACCGGGCGGGGGGGCCACAGATACGCAGTATTTT
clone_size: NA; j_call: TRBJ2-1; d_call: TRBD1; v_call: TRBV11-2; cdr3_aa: CASSYRDRGNEQFF; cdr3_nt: TGTGCCAGCAGCTACCGGGACAGGGGCAATGAGCAGTTCTTC
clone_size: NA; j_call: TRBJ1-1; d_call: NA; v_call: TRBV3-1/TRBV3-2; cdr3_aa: CASSQERKGNTEAFF; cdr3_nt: TGTGCCAGCAGCCAAGAACGGAAAGGGAACACTGAAGCTTTCTTT
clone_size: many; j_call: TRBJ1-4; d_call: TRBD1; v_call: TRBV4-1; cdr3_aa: CASAKQGIYEKLFF; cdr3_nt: TGCGCCAGCGCTAAACAGGGGATCTATGAAAAACTGTTTTTT
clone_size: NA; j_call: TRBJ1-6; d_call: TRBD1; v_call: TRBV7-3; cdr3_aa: CASSLLGGAANSPLHF; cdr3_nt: TGTGCCAGCAGCTTATTAGGGGGCGCCGCTAATTCACCCCTCCACTTT
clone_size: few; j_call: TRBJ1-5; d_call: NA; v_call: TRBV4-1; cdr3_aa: CASSQDGQGLYSNQPQHF; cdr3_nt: TGCGCCAGCAGCCAAGACGGGCAGGGACTTTATAGCAATCAGCCCCAGCATTTT
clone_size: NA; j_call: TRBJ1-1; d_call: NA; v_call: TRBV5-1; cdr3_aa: CASSLTGAPGITRSMNTEAFF; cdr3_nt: TGCGCCAGCAGCCTCACCGGGGCCCCAGGCATTACCCGATCCATGAACACTGAAGCTTTCTTT
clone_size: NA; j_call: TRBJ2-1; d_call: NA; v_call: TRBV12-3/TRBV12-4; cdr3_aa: CASSSRQDEQFF; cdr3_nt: TGTGCCAGCAGTTCAAGACAGGATGAGCAGTTCTTC
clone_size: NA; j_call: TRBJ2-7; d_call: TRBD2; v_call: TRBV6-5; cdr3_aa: CASMGGGSFLEQYF; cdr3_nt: TGTGCCAGCATGGGGGGGGGATCCTTTCTCGAGCAGTACTTC
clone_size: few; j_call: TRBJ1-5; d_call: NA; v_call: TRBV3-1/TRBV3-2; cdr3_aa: CASSPRGLDQPQHF; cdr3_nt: TGTGCCAGCAGCCCCAGGGGCCTGGATCAGCCCCAGCATTTT
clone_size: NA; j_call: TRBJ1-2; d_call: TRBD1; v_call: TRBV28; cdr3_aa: CASRGTGYNEANYGYTF; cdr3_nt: TGTGCCAGCAGGGGGACAGGGTATAACGAAGCTAACTATGGCTACACCTTC
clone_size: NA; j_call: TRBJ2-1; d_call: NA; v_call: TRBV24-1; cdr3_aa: CATSDVAGTIYNEQFF; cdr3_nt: TGTGCCACCAGTGATGTGGCCGGGACGATCTACAATGAGCAGTTCTTC
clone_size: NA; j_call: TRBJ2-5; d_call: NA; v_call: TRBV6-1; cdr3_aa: CASSEYQGSETQYF; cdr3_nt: TGTGCCAGCAGTGAATACCAGGGTTCAGAGACCCAGTACTTC